The T cell receptor beta chain under discussion was sequenced for a study of spatial heterogeneity in lung cancer. TCRdb reprocessed the 5' RACE reads with MiXCR, giving one entry per CDR3 protein. The data show roughly 3,000 distinct CDR3 sequences, about 20% seen once. This clonotype is labeled as medium-sized. Time point defined: blood at routine non-recurrence follow-up after resection. The CDR3 length is 16 residues. J lost 3 bases, V lost 2 bases, and 2 bases had no gene match. Germline V gives CDR1 MGHRA, CDR2 YSYEKL. The sequencing here drew on PBMCs, taken at follow-up. J is TRBJ2-2 and V is TRBV4-1; 11 bases fit TRBD2. The sequence was collected from a male donor with early-stage non-small cell lung cancer. CDR3 residues: CASSQTSGGYTGELFF. Written as DNA, the CDR3 is TGCGCCAGCAGCCAAACTAGCGGGGGATACACCGGGGAGCTGTTTTTT.